The 21 T cell receptor beta chains below all came from one sample that was sequenced in a study of blood T cell repertoires in COVID-19. The repertoire was sequenced with immunoSEQ multiplex PCR; TCRdb's copy has only in-frame clones and lacks some. The sample yields 250,000 to 300,000 clones, 91% seen once. Material for sequencing was PBMCs or T cells enriched from blood (not recorded which). These TCRs come from a human donor in a cohort exposed to, infected with or recovered from COVID-19 (not recorded which). The donor label of this sample is uncertain.

The chain couples TRBV25-1 to TRBJ1-4; 8 bases match TRBD1. V lost 2 bases, J lost 12 bases, and 2 bases stayed unmatched. The CDR3 consists of 12 residues. Germline assignment: CDR1 MGHDK and CDR2 SYGVNS. CDR3 sequence: CASSEQGAELFF. DNA of the CDR3: TGTGCCAGCAGTGAACAGGGGGCGGAACTGTTTTTT.

The rearrangement links TRBV5-6 to TRBJ1-2; 7 nucleotides align to TRBD1. The length of the CDR3 is 13 residues. Germline V gives CDR1 SGHDT, CDR2 YYEEEE. The V segment lost 3 bases and the J segment 4 bases; nucleotides outside the gene matches: 3. CDR3 loop: CASSSQGVYGYTF. CDR3 sequence (DNA): TGTGCCAGCAGCTCTCAGGGGGTCTATGGCTACACCTTC.

The chain couples TRBV7-8 to TRBJ1-1; TRBD1 matches at 8 bases. This CDR3 is built from 13 residues. With 5 bases clipped from V and 8 bases from J, the junction kept 7 bases outside the gene matches. Germline V CDR1 and CDR2: SGHVS, FQNEAQ. CDR3 sequence reads: CASSLRGDREAFF. For the CDR3, the DNA is TGTGCCAGCAGCCTCCGGGGGGACAGGGAAGCTTTCTTT.

This chain connects TRBV18 to TRBJ1-3; D gene ambiguous. Between the trimmed V and J ends, which lost 6 bases and 0 bases, there was a span of 15 bases. The germline V gene has CDR1 KGHSH and CDR2 LQKENI. This CDR3 is built from 16 residues. The CDR3 region has the DNA TGTGCCAGCTCCGACCACCCAGGAAACTCTGGAAACACCATATATTTT. Protein product: CASSDHPGNSGNTIYF.

The V and J genes are TRBV6-1 and TRBJ2-1; 7 bases are a match to TRBD1. This CDR3 is built from 18 residues. Germline V CDR1 and CDR2: MNHNS, SASEGT. J gave up 5 bases and V 4 bases, and 17 bases lay outside the gene matches. The CDR3 nucleotides read TGTGCCAGCAGTGGAAGGGGTTCGTCAAGGGGGCGCCACAATGAGCAGTTCTTC. Protein product: CASSGRGSSRGRHNEQFF.

This chain links TRBV3-1 (or the pseudogene TRBV3-2) with TRBJ2-3; D is unresolved. Germline V CDR1 and CDR2: LGHDT, YNNKEL (reference sequence). The CDR3 is 15 residues long. The germline V and J ends were trimmed by 0 bases and 2 bases, with 9 bases remaining between them. The CDR3 here is CASSQEISITDTQYF. CDR3 DNA: TGTGCCAGCAGCCAAGAGATTAGCATCACAGATACGCAGTATTTT.

This clone was counted only a few times. The chain has TRBV9 and TRBJ1-2; TRBD1 aligns across 8 bases. V lost 3 bases, J lost 5 bases, and 9 bases stayed unmatched. The CDR3 has 15 amino acids. CDR1 and CDR2 from the germline V gene are SGDLS and YYNGEE. DNA for the CDR3: TGTGCCAGCAGCGAAGGTCCAGGGGGCGGGTATGGCTACACCTTC. This encodes CASSEGPGGGYGYTF. Looking up the rest from reference TRBV9 and TRBJ1-2 gives the full variable domain: DSGVTQTPKHLITATGQRVTLRCSPRSGDLSVYWYQQSLDQGLQFLIQYYNGEERAKGNILERFSAQQFPDLHSELNLSSLELGDSALYFCASSEGPGGGYGYTFGSGTRLTVV.

The chain combines TRBV7-3 with TRBJ2-1, with D possibly being TRBD1 (6 bases). V was shortened by 4 bases and J by 4 bases, with 14 bases between the two germline ends. Germline V gene sequence: CDR1 SGHTA, CDR2 FQGTGA. The CDR3 covers 15 residues. In DNA, the CDR3 is TGTGCCAGCAGCTCCTCACAGGGTGGTTACAATGAGCAGTTCTTC. It codes for CASSSSQGGYNEQFF.

The chain carries TRBV6-2 or TRBV6-3 and TRBJ2-5, with 9 bases that match TRBD1. Germline V gives CDR1 MNHEY, CDR2 SVGEGT. V lost 0 bases, J lost 7 bases, and 9 bases stayed unmatched. CDR3 length: 16 amino acids. CDR3: CASSYSMGQGPRTQYF. CDR3 in DNA: TGTGCCAGCAGTTACTCGATGGGACAGGGACCGCGGACCCAGTACTTC.

This rearrangement joins TRBV18 to TRBJ2-3, with 8 nucleotides matching TRBD2. The CDR3 is 16 amino acids. Germline values: CDR1 KGHSH, CDR2 LQKENI. Trimming cost V 3 bases and J 1 base; bases outside gene matches: 6. The CDR3 reads CASSPAGGLRTDTQYF. DNA for the CDR3: TGTGCCAGCTCACCGGCGGGGGGCCTCCGCACAGATACGCAGTATTTT.

The chain carries TRBV13 and TRBJ2-7, with 9 bases fitting TRBD1. Germline loops: CDR1 PRHDT, CDR2 FYEKMQ (reference sequence). V trimming: 0 bases; J trimming: 4 bases; junction bases outside the gene matches: 7. This CDR3 spans 16 amino acids. The CDR3 protein is CASSLGLGQGPYEQYF. CDR3 bases: TGTGCCAGCAGCTTAGGATTGGGACAGGGTCCTTACGAGCAGTACTTC.

V gene TRBV27 combines with J gene TRBJ1-2; 8 bases align to TRBD1. V shed 3 bases, J shed 7 bases, and the junction held 7 bases outside the gene matches. Germline CDR1 and CDR2: MNHEY and SMNVEV (reference sequence). CDR3 length equals 14 residues. CDR3: CASSLDREGSGYTF. The CDR3 DNA follows: TGTGCCAGCAGTTTGGACAGGGAAGGGAGTGGCTACACCTTC.

V usage is TRBV2 and J usage is TRBJ2-3; D remains unclear. V was shortened by 8 bases and J by 4 bases, with 10 bases between the two germline ends. The CDR3 extends over 12 amino acids. The V gene's germline CDR1 is SNHLY and CDR2 FYNNEI. The CDR3 DNA is TGTGCCAGCGAGCTGACTCCAGATACGCAGTATTTT. Translating it yields CASELTPDTQYF.

V is TRBV19 and J is TRBJ1-2; D is perhaps TRBD1 (5 bases). Per germline, CDR1 LNHDA and CDR2 SQIVND (reference sequence). The CDR3 is 11 residues long. V was cut by 10 bases and J by 6 bases, with 12 bases left in between. In DNA form, the CDR3 reads TGTGCCACCGCTCAGGGAAATGGCTACACCTTC. This sequence encodes CATAQGNGYTF.

The gene calls are TRBV5-5 and TRBJ2-5, with D maybe TRBD2 (5 bases). The V gene's germline CDR1 is SGHKS and CDR2 YYEKEE (reference sequence). The V end lost 1 base, the J end lost 5 bases, and 21 bases lay between the germline ends. This CDR3 comprises 17 residues. This chain's CDR3 is CASSLRKRAVDAETQYF. CDR3 DNA sequence: TGTGCCAGCAGCTTGCGGAAACGAGCGGTGGATGCGGAGACCCAGTACTTC.

V usage is TRBV2 and J usage is TRBJ2-7, with 9 positions matching TRBD2. The CDR3 covers 15 residues. The J segment lost 2 bases and the V segment lost 5 bases, leaving 7 bases of the junction unmatched. CDR1 and CDR2 (germline): SNHLY, FYNNEI. CDR3 residues: CASSRLAGEAYEQYF. The CDR3 DNA reads TGTGCCAGCAGTCGATTAGCGGGGGAGGCCTACGAGCAGTACTTC.

This clone was detected only once. The V and J genes are TRBV7-8 and TRBJ2-7; tentatively, D is TRBD2 (6 bases). The CDR3 is made up of 15 amino acids. Germline V lookup: CDR1 SGHVS, CDR2 FQNEAQ. The V and J ends lost 0 bases and 0 bases respectively, with 9 bases between them. The CDR3 DNA reads TGTGCCAGCAGCTTAGCGCGGGGCATCTCCTACGAGCAGTACTTC. As protein: CASSLARGISYEQYF.

This chain uses TRBV6-6 with TRBJ2-7, with D possibly matching TRBD2 (6 bases). The V end was cut by 4 bases, the J end by 8 bases, with 24 bases between. The CDR3 has 16 residues. CDR1 is MNHNY and CDR2 is SVGAGI in the germline V gene (reference sequence). The CDR3 region is CASSSSDRAGPIKQYF. CDR3 coding DNA: TGTGCCAGCAGTTCCTCAGATCGAGCGGGTCCTATCAAGCAGTACTTC.

The chain has TRBV7-8 and TRBJ1-4; 8 nucleotides agree with TRBD1. This CDR3 has 14 amino acids. Germline V gives CDR1 SGHVS, CDR2 FQNEAQ. The V segment lost 4 bases and the J segment 10 bases; nucleotides outside the gene matches: 8. CDR3 region: CASSSRTGWRKLFF. The CDR3 DNA follows: TGTGCCAGCAGCTCGCGGACAGGGTGGAGAAAACTGTTTTTT.

The V call is TRBV7-4, the J call TRBJ1-1, with TRBD1 as a possible D gene (5 bases). The CDR3 is 16 residues long. In germline, CDR1 is SGHVT, CDR2 SQSDAQ. Trimming stripped 5 bases from V and 0 bases from J, with 16 bases between. Written as DNA, the CDR3 is TGTGCCAGCAGCCCTGGACACAGAAGCATGAACACTGAAGCTTTCTTT. Residues: CASSPGHRSMNTEAFF.

The V call is TRBV30, the J call TRBJ2-7; the D is unclear. Trimming took off 0 bases at V and 10 bases at J, with 13 bases between the two ends. The germline V gene encodes CDR1 GTSNPN and CDR2 SVGIG (reference sequence). CDR3 length equals 12 residues. CDR3 protein: CAWSVSPVVQYF. DNA of the CDR3: TGTGCCTGGAGTGTATCTCCGGTCGTACAGTACTTC.